Listed below are T cell receptor delta chains from one sample, sequenced in a study of Vδ1+ human thymocytes. TCRdb fed the multiplex PCR reads to CATT. The sample lists tens of thousands of delta-chain clones, around 15% occurring once. The material sequenced was Vdelta1+ gamma-delta thymocytes from the thymus. These receptors originate from a girl in the first two years of life who had congenital heart surgery. CDR3s include the opening cysteine and the closing phenylalanine or tryptophan. D genes are given only for firm matches. Size is stated for part of the rows, as once, few or many counts, or as a class when the clone is expanded.

.	TRDV1	TRDD3	TRDJ1	22	CALGEWGTPTKYWGIPTDKLIF	TGTGCTCTTGGGGAATGGGGTACACCCACTAAATACTGGGGGATACCCACCGATAAACTCATCTTT
.	TRDV1	TRDD3	TRDJ1	21	CALGACSPPYWGIGGADKLIF	TGTGCTCTTGGCGCCTGCTCCCCTCCTTACTGGGGGATTGGGGGGGCCGATAAACTCATCTTT
.	TRDV1	.	TRDJ1	24	CALGDGLPTNGQRTGDTGTDKLIF	TGTGCTCTTGGGGACGGTCTTCCTACGAACGGTCAACGTACTGGGGATACAGGCACCGATAAACTCATCTTT
few	TRDV1	.	TRDJ1	19	CALGELITTLSCPTDKLIF	TGTGCTCTTGGGGAGCTTATTACCACTCTTTCCTGCCCTACCGATAAACTCATCTTT
.	TRDV1	TRDD3	TRDJ1	16	CALGEPRGYAFDKLIF	TGTGCTCTTGGGGAACCCAGGGGATACGCGTTCGATAAACTCATCTTT
few	TRDV1	TRDD3	TRDJ1	17	CALGGILTGGYTDKLIF	TGTGCTCTTGGGGGGATACTTACTGGGGGATACACCGATAAACTCATCTTT
few	TRDV1	.	TRDJ1	20	CALGELPSSDPITGSLKLIF	TGTGCTCTTGGGGAACTCCCTTCCTCCGATCCGATAACTGGGTCCCTGAAACTCATCTTT
.	TRAV29/DV5	TRDD3	TRDJ1	18	CAASVNNLGDQDADKLIF	TGTGCAGCAAGCGTAAACAACCTGGGGGATCAAGACGCCGATAAACTCATCTTT
.	TRDV1	TRDD3	TRDJ1	17	CALGEAPTLLGPVKLIF	TGTGCTCTTGGGGAAGCCCCCACCTTACTGGGGCCCGTTAAACTCATCTTT
medium-sized	TRDV2	.	TRDJ1	18	CACDMVLMLTCDADKLIF	TGTGCCTGTGACATGGTACTGATGCTCACCTGTGATGCCGATAAACTCATCTTT
few	TRDV1	.	TRDJ1	14	CALGELGYTDKLIF	TGTGCTCTTGGGGAACTGGGGTACACCGATAAACTCATCTTT
few	TRAV29/DV5	TRDD3	TRDJ1	21	CAASRKGPRRGILVDTDKLIF	TGTGCAGCAAGCAGGAAGGGGCCACGGAGGGGGATACTGGTGGATACCGATAAACTCATCTTT
few	TRDV1	TRDD3	TRDJ1	17	CALGERGMPVLADKLIF	TGTGCTCTTGGGGAACGGGGGATGCCCGTACTGGCCGATAAACTCATCTTT
few	TRDV1	.	TRDJ1	20	CALGDLFLREDWGVTDKLIF	TGTGCTCTTGGGGACCTCTTCCTACGAGAGGACTGGGGGGTTACCGATAAACTCATCTTT
once	TRDV1	TRDD3	TRDJ1	21	CALGEEGPRVYLGDTSDKLIF	TGTGCTCTTGGGGAAGAGGGTCCCAGAGTTTACTTGGGGGATACCTCCGATAAACTCATCTTT
.	TRDV1	.	TRDJ1	18	CALGELVGSPKGPDKLIF	TGTGCTCTTGGGGAACTGGTGGGTTCCCCCAAGGGACCCGATAAACTCATCTTT
few	TRDV1	TRDD2	TRDJ1	21	CALGERPSSTSGHPYTDKLIF	TGTGCTCTTGGGGAACGACCTTCCTCGACTTCTGGGCATCCCTACACCGATAAACTCATCTTT
.	TRDV1	TRDD3	TRDJ1	21	CALGKGRTGGLRSLYTDKLIF	TGTGCTCTTGGGAAAGGTCGTACTGGGGGATTAAGGTCTTTGTACACCGATAAACTCATCTTT
few	TRDV3	TRDD2	TRDJ1	16	CAFPFLTLVRSDKLIF	TGTGCCTTCCCCTTCCTTACATTAGTACGTTCCGATAAACTCATCTTT
.	TRDV1	TRDD3	TRDJ1	20	CALGEPLTGLLGDDTDKPIF	TGTGCTCTTGGGGAGCCTCTTACTGGCTTGCTGGGGGATGACACCGATAAACCCATCTTT
.	TRDV1	.	TRDJ1	18	CALGEFPLLGSYTDKLIF	TGTGCTCTTGGGGAGTTCCCCTTACTGGGTTCCTACACCGATAAACTCATCTTT
.	TRDV2	.	TRDJ1	19	CACDTGMGWGPSPTDKLIF	TGTGCCTGTGACACGGGTATGGGTTGGGGGCCTTCCCCCACCGATAAGCTCATCTTT
once	TRDV1	.	TRDJ1	18	CALGEPRNGDPYTDKLIF	TGTGCTCTTGGGGAACCGCGCAACGGGGACCCTTACACCGATAAACTCATCTTT
few	TRDV1	TRDD3	TRDJ1	22	CALGERGTRYWGTHLYTDKLIF	TGTGCTCTTGGGGAACGGGGTACGAGGTACTGGGGGACGCACTTGTACACCGATAAACTCATCTTT
.	TRDV1	TRDD3	TRDJ1	24	CALGELAIPFYWGIPSAHTDKLIF	TGTGCTCTTGGGGAACTGGCGATCCCGTTCTACTGGGGGATACCCTCGGCCCACACCGATAAACTCATCTTT
few	TRDV1	.	TRDJ1	18	CALGDCLVDLHLTDKLIF	TGTGCTCTTGGGGACTGCCTGGTGGACCTACACCTCACCGATAAACTCATCTTT
.	TRDV1	.	TRDJ1	18	CALGELCVLGTYTDKLIF	TGTGCTCTTGGGGAACTATGCGTGTTGGGGACTTACACCGATAAACTCATCTTT
few	TRDV1	.	TRDJ1	15	CALGERSYWTYKLIF	TGTGCTCTTGGGGAACGCTCGTACTGGACCTATAAACTCATCTTT
.	TRDV1	.	TRDJ1	17	CALGEFAFTRATDKLIF	TGTGCTCTTGGGGAATTCGCCTTTACTCGGGCCACCGATAAACTCATCTTT
many	TRAV29/DV5	.	TRDJ1	11	CAASAYYKLIF	TGTGCAGCAAGCGCCTACTATAAACTCATCTTT
.	TRDV1	.	TRDJ1	17	CALGELRPGEHTDKLIF	TGTGCTCTTGGGGAACTGAGACCGGGGGAGCACACCGATAAACTCATCTTT
.	TRDV1	.	TRDJ1	19	CALGEDDLVVLRGTDKLIF	TGTGCTCTTGGGGAAGATGACCTGGTAGTACTGAGGGGCACCGATAAACTCATCTTT
few	TRDV1	TRDD3	TRDJ1	17	CALGVTRGIRHTDKLIF	TGTGCTCTTGGGGTTACGCGGGGGATACGACACACCGATAAACTCATCTTT
.	TRDV1	.	TRDJ1	21	CALGEQILLSDGSQSTDKLIF	TGTGCTCTTGGGGAACAAATCCTACTTAGCGATGGGAGTCAGTCCACCGATAAACTCATCTTT
.	TRDV1	.	TRDJ1	24	CALGEVTKMRISTENYHQYDKLIF	TGTGCTCTTGGGGAAGTCACTAAGATGAGGATAAGTACCGAAAATTACCACCAGTACGATAAACTCATCTTT
few	TRDV1	TRDD3	TRDJ1	23	CALGESLPFPLLGDTVYTDKLIF	TGTGCTCTTGGGGAATCCCTACCCTTCCCTTTACTGGGGGATACGGTTTACACCGATAAACTCATCTTT